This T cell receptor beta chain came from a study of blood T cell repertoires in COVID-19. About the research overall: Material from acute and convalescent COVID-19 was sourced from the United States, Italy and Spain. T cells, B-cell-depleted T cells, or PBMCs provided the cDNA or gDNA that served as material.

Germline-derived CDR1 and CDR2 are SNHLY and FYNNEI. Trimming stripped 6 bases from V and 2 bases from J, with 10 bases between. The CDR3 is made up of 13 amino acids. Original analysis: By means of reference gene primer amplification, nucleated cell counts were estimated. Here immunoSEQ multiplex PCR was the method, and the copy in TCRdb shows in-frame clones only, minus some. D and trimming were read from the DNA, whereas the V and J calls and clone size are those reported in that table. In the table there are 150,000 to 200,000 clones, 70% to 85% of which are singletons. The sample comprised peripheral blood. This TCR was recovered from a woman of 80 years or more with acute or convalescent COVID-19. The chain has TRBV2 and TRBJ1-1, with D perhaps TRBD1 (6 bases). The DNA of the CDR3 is TGTGCCAGCAGGGCGGACAGAAACACTGAAGCTTTCTTT. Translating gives CASRADRNTEAFF.